The 20 T cell receptor beta chains below were found in one sample sequenced in a study of vaccination effects on CD4 cells after COVID-19. After expansion with viral peptide pools in the ViraFEST assay, antigen-specific CD4+ T cells were sequenced. Scientists isolated CD4+ T cells after an approximately 10-day culture period ended. No antigen is known for these receptors. Libraries were prepared by immunoSEQ multiplex PCR; TCRdb keeps only in-frame clonotypes and omits some of them. The sample includes 50,000 to 65,000 clones, 80% of them seen just once. The sequences come from CD4+ T cells from PBMCs cultured with HCoV-229E spike peptides, collected before COVID-19 vaccination. All receptors come from a human donor who received a COVID-19 vaccine.

V is TRBV28 and J is TRBJ1-1, with 8 bases identical to TRBD1. Germline V gene sequence: CDR1 MDHEN, CDR2 SYDVKM. This CDR3 contains 15 residues. J gave up 0 bases and V 2 bases, and 2 bases lay outside the gene matches. CDR3 sequence (DNA): TGTGCCAGCAGTTTACCGGACAGGGTGAACACTGAAGCTTTCTTT. This gives the protein CASSLPDRVNTEAFF.

The gene calls are TRBV3-1 (or the pseudogene TRBV3-2) and TRBJ2-5, with TRBD1 identical over 8 bases. Germline CDR1 LGHDT, CDR2 YNNKEL (reference sequence). This CDR3 region has 16 residues. J lost 1 base, V lost 4 bases, and 8 bases had no gene match. The CDR3: CASSLNTQGAQETQYF. The CDR3 DNA reads as TGTGCCAGCAGCCTAAATACCCAGGGGGCCCAAGAGACCCAGTACTTC.

The chain carries TRBV3-1 (or the pseudogene TRBV3-2) and TRBJ1-2; TRBD1 matches at 7 bases. The CDR3 has 15 residues. Germline values: CDR1 LGHDT, CDR2 YNNKEL (reference sequence). Germline trimming cut 9 bases from V and 1 base from J; bases unmatched to any gene: 11. This CDR3 reads CARGTTGKINYGYTF. For the CDR3, the DNA is TGTGCCAGAGGAACGACAGGGAAAATTAACTATGGCTACACCTTC.

This sequence joins TRBV7-2 and TRBJ2-1; TRBD1 is a possible D gene (6 bases). V lost 1 base and J 6 bases, leaving 13 bases between the germline ends. The CDR3 length is 15 residues. Germline lookup yields CDR1 SGHTA and CDR2 FQGNSA. CDR3 sequence reads: CASSLGTGKGNEQFF. The CDR3 nucleotides read TGTGCCAGCAGCTTAGGTACAGGGAAAGGCAATGAGCAGTTCTTC.

The chain links TRBV5-1 to TRBJ1-2; no definite D call. Germline loops: CDR1 SGHRS, CDR2 YFSETQ. Trimming stripped 0 bases from V and 2 bases from J, with 11 bases between. CDR3 length equals 15 residues. CDR3 in amino acids: CASSLDTYSNYGYTF. CDR3 nucleotides: TGCGCCAGCAGCTTGGACACTTACTCCAACTATGGCTACACCTTC.

This chain connects TRBV6-4 to TRBJ1-2; D gene uncertain. This CDR3 contains 16 residues. Germline CDR1 is MRHNA and CDR2 is SNTAGT. Trimming removed 2 bases at V and 6 bases at J, with 19 bases between. As DNA, the CDR3 is TGTGCCAGCAGTGACACACCCCAGGCTTTTGCGAATGGCTACACCTTC. The encoded protein is CASSDTPQAFANGYTF.

V is TRBV5-1 and J is TRBJ2-2, with D perhaps given as TRBD1 or TRBD2 (7 bases each). The V end was cut by 4 bases, the J end by 5 bases, with 21 bases between. Germline CDR1 is SGHRS and CDR2 is YFSETQ. CDR3 size: 17 residues. This CDR3 reads CASSLSQGGSSTGELFF. The CDR3 nucleotides are TGCGCCAGCAGCCTTTCTCAGGGGGGGAGCTCGACCGGGGAGCTGTTTTTT.

V gene TRBV7-3 combines with J gene TRBJ2-4; 9 positions agree with TRBD2. Germline CDR1 reads SGHTA; CDR2 reads FQGTGA. This CDR3 comprises 15 residues. The ends lost 5 bases at V and 1 base at J; junction bases unmatched: 3. This chain's CDR3 is CASSQSGGAKNIQYF. The CDR3 DNA follows: TGTGCCAGCAGCCAGAGCGGGGGGGCCAAAAACATTCAGTACTTC.

This chain links TRBV5-1 with TRBJ1-5; TRBD1 is a possible D gene (6 bases). The CDR3 runs 15 residues. CDR1 and CDR2 (germline): SGHRS, YFSETQ. Trimming stripped 6 bases from V and 3 bases from J, with 16 bases between. CDR3 sequence (DNA): TGCGCCAGCAAGGAGGGGGTGGGGGACAATCAGCCCCAGCATTTT. As protein: CASKEGVGDNQPQHF.

This chain links TRBV20-1 with TRBJ2-1, with no clear D. Trimming cost V 3 bases and J 9 bases, with 3 bases left between them. CDR1 is DFQATT and CDR2 is SNEGSKA in the germline V gene (reference sequence). The length of the CDR3 is 9 residues. DNA of the CDR3: TGCAGTGCTAGGCCTGAGCAGTTCTTC. This translates into CSARPEQFF.

The chain carries TRBV14 and TRBJ2-7; 7 bases are a match to TRBD1. From germline, CDR1 is SGHDN and CDR2 FVKESK. J was trimmed by 3 bases and V by 3 bases; bases with no gene match: 8. The CDR3 is 15 amino acids. CDR3 protein: CASSHTGDHVYEQYV. The CDR3 nucleotides are TGTGCCAGCAGCCATACAGGGGACCACGTCTACGAGCAGTACGTC.

CDR3: CASSLSGEKTQYF. CDR3 sequence (DNA): TGTGCCAGCAGCCTTAGCGGGGAGAAGACCCAGTACTTC. The rearrangement joins TRBV7-2 to TRBJ2-5; 8 nucleotides agree with TRBD2. The V gene end was trimmed by 5 bases and the J gene end by 6 bases; junction bases not matched to a gene: 5. The germline V gene has CDR1 SGHTA and CDR2 FQGNSA. This CDR3 contains 13 residues.

CDR3 in amino acids: CASGLVGAASNQPQHF. The CDR3 bases are TGTGCTAGTGGTTTGGTGGGCGCCGCCAGCAATCAGCCCCAGCATTTT. The genes are TRBV12-5 and TRBJ1-5, with D unclear. CDR1 is LGHNT and CDR2 is FRNRAP in the germline V gene. CDR3 length: 16 residues. The V end was cut by 0 bases, the J end by 1 base, with 10 bases between.

The rearrangement links TRBV7-3 to TRBJ2-2; no clear D. V lost 2 bases and J 1 base, leaving 5 bases between the germline ends. The CDR3 extends over 14 amino acids. Germline V gives CDR1 SGHTA, CDR2 FQGTGA. The CDR3 DNA sequence: TGTGCCAGCAGCTTATCCAGGAACACCGGGGAGCTGTTTTTT. It encodes CASSLSRNTGELFF.

This chain links TRBV2 with TRBJ2-5, with 12 bases fitting TRBD2. This CDR3 region has 16 residues. V gave up 11 bases and J gave up 4 bases; unmatched junction bases: 14. Germline V gene data show CDR1 as SNHLY and CDR2 as FYNNEI. The CDR3 spells CAGDPSGGVVGETQYF. The CDR3 nucleotides read TGTGCCGGAGACCCTAGCGGGGGGGTCGTTGGAGAGACCCAGTACTTC.

The CDR3 DNA sequence: TGCGCCAGCAGCTTGATGGACAAAGGAAACACCATATATTTT. Encoded protein: CASSLMDKGNTIYF. J is TRBJ1-3 and V is TRBV5-1; possible D gene TRBD1, 5 bases. Germline CDR1 is SGHRS and CDR2 is YFSETQ. The ends were cut back, 1 base at V and 4 bases at J, with 9 bases in the middle. This CDR3 has 14 amino acids.

This rearrangement joins TRBV3-1 (or the pseudogene TRBV3-2) to TRBJ1-1, with D perhaps matching TRBD1 (5 bases). The CDR3 runs 14 residues. The germline CDR1 and CDR2 sequences are LGHDT and YNNKEL (reference sequence). Deletions cut 4 bases from V and 2 bases from J, with 11 bases between. As DNA, the CDR3 is TGTGCCAGCAGCCGCTCGGGGGGAAACACTGAAGCTTTCTTT. It yields the protein CASSRSGGNTEAFF.

The V and J genes are TRBV18 and TRBJ2-3; unclear D gene. Germline-derived CDR1 and CDR2 are KGHSH and LQKENI. The CDR3 runs to 13 residues. V was pared by 3 bases and J by 1 base, with 5 bases between. CDR3: CASSPGGTDTQYF. The CDR3 DNA sequence: TGTGCCAGCTCACCTGGTGGCACAGATACGCAGTATTTT.

In DNA form, the CDR3 reads TGCGCCAGCAGCATGGGGGCGGGGGGCCAAGAGACCCAGTACTTC. Translated: CASSMGAGGQETQYF. The rearrangement links TRBV5-1 to TRBJ2-5, with 8 bases matching TRBD2. CDR1 SGHRS and CDR2 YFSETQ come from the germline V gene. The CDR3 totals 15 residues. After removal of 4 bases from V and 1 base from J, the junction contained 6 bases not matched to a gene.

This clone turned up a few times. The chain recombines TRBV7-2 with TRBJ1-6; D gene ambiguous. Germline CDR1 and CDR2: SGHTA and FQGNSA. V gave up 5 bases and J gave up 7 bases, with 15 bases separating them. The CDR3 runs to 15 residues. This CDR3 is CASSLERVPNSPLHF. CDR3 coding DNA: TGTGCCAGCAGCCTCGAGAGGGTCCCAAATTCACCCCTCCACTTT.